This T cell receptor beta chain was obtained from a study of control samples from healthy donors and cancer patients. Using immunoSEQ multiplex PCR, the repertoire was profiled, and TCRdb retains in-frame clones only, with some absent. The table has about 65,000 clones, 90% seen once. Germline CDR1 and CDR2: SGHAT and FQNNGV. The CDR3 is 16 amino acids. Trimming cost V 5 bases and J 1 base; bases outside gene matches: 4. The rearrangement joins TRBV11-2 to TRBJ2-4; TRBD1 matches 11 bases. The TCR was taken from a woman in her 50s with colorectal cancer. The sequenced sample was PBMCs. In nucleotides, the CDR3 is TGTGCCAGCAGCCTCGGACAGGGGGCGGCCAAAAACATTCAGTACTTC. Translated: CASSLGQGAAKNIQYF. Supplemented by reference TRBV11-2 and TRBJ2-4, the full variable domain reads EAGVAQSPRYKIIEKRQSVAFWCNPISGHATLYWYQQILGQGPKLLIQFQNNGVVDDSQLPKDRFSAERLKGVDSTLKIQPAKLEDSAVYLCASSLGQGAAKNIQYFGAGTRLSVL.